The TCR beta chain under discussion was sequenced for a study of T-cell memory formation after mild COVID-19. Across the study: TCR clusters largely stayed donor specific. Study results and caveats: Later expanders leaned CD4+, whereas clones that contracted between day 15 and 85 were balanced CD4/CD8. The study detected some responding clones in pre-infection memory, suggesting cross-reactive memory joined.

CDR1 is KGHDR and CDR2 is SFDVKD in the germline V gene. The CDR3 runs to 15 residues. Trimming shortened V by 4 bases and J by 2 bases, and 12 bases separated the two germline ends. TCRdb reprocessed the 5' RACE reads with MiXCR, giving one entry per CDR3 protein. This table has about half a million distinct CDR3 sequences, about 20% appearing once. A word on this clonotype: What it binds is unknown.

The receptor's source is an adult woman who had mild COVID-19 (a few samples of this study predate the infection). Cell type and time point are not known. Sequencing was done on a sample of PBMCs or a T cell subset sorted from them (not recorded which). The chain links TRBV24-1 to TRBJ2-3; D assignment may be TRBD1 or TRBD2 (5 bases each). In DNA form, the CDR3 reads TGTGCCACCAGTGAACCGGGACGGATCACAGATACGCAGTATTTT. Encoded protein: CATSEPGRITDTQYF.